Following are 3 T cell receptor beta chains from one sample sequenced in a study of tumor-infiltrating lymphocytes in localized non-small cell lung cancer. Profiled with immunoSEQ multiplex PCR; TCRdb holds only in-frame clones, not every one. The table has some 10,000 clones, around 68% seen once; the top ten hold roughly 9.2%. The sample comprised lung tumor tissue. Source of these receptors: a human donor with non-small cell lung cancer.

This chain links TRBV5-6 with TRBJ1-5; D gene unclear. CDR1 SGHDT and CDR2 YYEEEE come from the germline V gene. The CDR3 covers 14 residues. V lost 1 base to trimming and J lost 5 bases, with 10 bases between them. CDR3 loop: CASSLLSSYQPQHF. The CDR3 DNA follows: TGTGCCAGCAGCTTGTTATCCAGCTATCAGCCCCAGCATTTT. The full variable domain, completed using reference TRBV5-6 and TRBJ1-5, is DAGVTQSPTHLIKTRGQQVTLRCSPKSGHDTVSWYQQALGQGPQFIFQYYEEEERQRGNFPDRFSGHQFPNYSSELNVNALLLGDSALYLCASSLLSSYQPQHFGDGTRLSIL.

This clone was counted only a few times. The chain has TRBV9 and TRBJ2-4; D may match TRBD1 or TRBD2 (6 bases each). Trimming stripped 0 bases from V and 8 bases from J, with 12 bases between. CDR1 and CDR2 (germline): SGDLS, YYNGEE. CDR3 size: 14 residues. The CDR3 DNA reads as TGTGCCAGCAGCGTAGAGGGGGGCGTAGACATTCAGTACTTC. This encodes CASSVEGGVDIQYF.

This chain uses TRBV7-6 with TRBJ1-5; D is ambiguous. The V and J ends lost 5 bases and 3 bases respectively, with 8 bases between them. The germline V gene has CDR1 SGHVS and CDR2 FNYEAQ. The CDR3 runs to 13 residues. Here the CDR3 DNA reads TGTGCCAGCAGCCCAGGATACAATCAGCCCCAGCATTTT. Translating gives CASSPGYNQPQHF.